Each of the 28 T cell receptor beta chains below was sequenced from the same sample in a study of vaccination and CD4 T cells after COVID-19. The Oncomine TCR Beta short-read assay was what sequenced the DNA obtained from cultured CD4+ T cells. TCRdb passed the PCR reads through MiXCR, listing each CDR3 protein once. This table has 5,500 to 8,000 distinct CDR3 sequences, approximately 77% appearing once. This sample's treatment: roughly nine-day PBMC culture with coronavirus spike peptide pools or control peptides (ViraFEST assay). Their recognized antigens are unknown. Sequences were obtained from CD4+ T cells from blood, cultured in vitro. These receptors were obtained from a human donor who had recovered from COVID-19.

The chain's CDR3 is CASSKGIQVRPYEQYF. The CDR3 nucleotides are TGTGCCAGTAGTAAGGGGATACAGGTCCGCCCCTACGAGCAGTACTTC. The J gene is TRBJ2-7, the V gene TRBV19; possible D gene TRBD1, 5 bases. Germline-derived CDR1 and CDR2 are LNHDA and SQIVND (reference sequence). V lost 4 bases to trimming and J lost 2 bases, with 18 bases between them. This CDR3 comprises 16 residues. Together with reference TRBV19 and TRBJ2-7, the CDR3 gives the full variable domain: DGGITQSPKYLFRKEGQNVTLSCEQNLNHDAMYWYRQDPGQGLRLIYYSQIVNDFQKGDIAEGYSVSREKKESFPLTVTSAQKNPTAFYLCASSKGIQVRPYEQYFGPGTRLTVT.

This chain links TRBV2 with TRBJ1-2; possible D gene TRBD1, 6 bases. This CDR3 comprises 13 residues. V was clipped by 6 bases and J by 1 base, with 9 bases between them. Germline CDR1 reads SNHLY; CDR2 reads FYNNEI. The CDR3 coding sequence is TGTGCCAGCAGCACAGGGAGTAACTATGGCTACACCTTC. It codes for CASSTGSNYGYTF.

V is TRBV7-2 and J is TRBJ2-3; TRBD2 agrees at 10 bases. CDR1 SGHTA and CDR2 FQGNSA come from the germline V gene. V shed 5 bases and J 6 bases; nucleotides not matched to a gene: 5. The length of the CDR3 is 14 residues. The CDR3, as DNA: TGTGCCAGCAGCCCCCTAGCGGGAGCGGATACGCAGTATTTT. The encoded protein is CASSPLAGADTQYF.

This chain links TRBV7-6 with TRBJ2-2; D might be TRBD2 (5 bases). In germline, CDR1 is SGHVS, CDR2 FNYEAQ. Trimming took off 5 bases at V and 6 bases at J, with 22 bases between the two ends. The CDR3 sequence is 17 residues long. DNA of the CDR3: TGTGCCAGCAGCGGAAGTCGGGATTTATGGGCGGCCGGGGAGCTGTTTTTT. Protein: CASSGSRDLWAAGELFF.

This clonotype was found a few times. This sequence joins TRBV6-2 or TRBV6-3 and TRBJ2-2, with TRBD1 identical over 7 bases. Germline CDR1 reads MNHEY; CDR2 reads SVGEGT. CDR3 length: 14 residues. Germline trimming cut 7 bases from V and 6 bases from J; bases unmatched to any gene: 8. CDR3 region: CASNRQGLSGELFF. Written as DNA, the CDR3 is TGTGCCAGCAACCGACAGGGTTTATCCGGGGAGCTGTTTTTT.

CDR3 sequence: CASNPGTLTDTQYF. The DNA of the CDR3 is TGTGCCAGCAACCCCGGGACTCTGACGGATACGCAGTATTTT. The rearrangement joins TRBV19 to TRBJ2-3; D is perhaps TRBD2 (6 bases). Germline CDR1 and CDR2: LNHDA and SQIVND (reference sequence). CDR3 length: 14 amino acids. The V and J ends lost 9 bases and 6 bases respectively, with 19 bases between them.

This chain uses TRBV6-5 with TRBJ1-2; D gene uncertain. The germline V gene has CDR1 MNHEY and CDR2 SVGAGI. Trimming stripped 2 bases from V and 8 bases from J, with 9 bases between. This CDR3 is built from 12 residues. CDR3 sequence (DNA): TGTGCCAGCAGTTACGGTGCGACCGGCTACACCTTC. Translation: CASSYGATGYTF.

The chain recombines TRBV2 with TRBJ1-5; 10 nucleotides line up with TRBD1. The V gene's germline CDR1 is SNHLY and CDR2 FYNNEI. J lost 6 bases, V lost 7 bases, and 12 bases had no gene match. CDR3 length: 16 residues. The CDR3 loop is CASTLEGQGVAQPQHF. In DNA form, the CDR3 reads TGTGCCAGCACCTTAGAAGGACAGGGGGTAGCTCAGCCCCAGCATTTT.

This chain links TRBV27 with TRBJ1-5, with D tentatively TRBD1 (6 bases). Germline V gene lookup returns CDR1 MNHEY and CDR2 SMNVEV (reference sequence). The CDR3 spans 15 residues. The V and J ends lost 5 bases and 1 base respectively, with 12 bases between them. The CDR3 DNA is TGTGCCAGCAGTGTGGACAGTGGAAGCAATCAGCCCCAGCATTTT. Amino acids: CASSVDSGSNQPQHF.

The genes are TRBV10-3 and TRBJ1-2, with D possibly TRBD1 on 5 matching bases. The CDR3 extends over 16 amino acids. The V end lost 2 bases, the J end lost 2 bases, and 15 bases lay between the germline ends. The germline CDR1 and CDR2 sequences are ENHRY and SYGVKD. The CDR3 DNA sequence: TGTGCCATCAGTGAGGGGGGTTCTTTAGGGAACTATGGCTACACCTTC. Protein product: CAISEGGSLGNYGYTF.

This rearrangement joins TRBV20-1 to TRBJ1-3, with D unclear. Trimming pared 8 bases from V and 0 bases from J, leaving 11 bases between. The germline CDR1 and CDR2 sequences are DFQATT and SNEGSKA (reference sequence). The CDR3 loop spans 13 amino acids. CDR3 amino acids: CSHSKISGNTIYF. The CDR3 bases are TGCAGTCACTCTAAGATCTCTGGAAACACCATATATTTT.

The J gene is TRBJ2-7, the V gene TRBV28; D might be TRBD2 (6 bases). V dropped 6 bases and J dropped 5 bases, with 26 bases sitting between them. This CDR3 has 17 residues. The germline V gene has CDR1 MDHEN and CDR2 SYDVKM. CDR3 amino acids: CASSTPNPGGVEDEQYF. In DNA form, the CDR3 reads TGTGCCAGCAGCACACCGAACCCTGGCGGGGTAGAAGACGAGCAGTACTTC.

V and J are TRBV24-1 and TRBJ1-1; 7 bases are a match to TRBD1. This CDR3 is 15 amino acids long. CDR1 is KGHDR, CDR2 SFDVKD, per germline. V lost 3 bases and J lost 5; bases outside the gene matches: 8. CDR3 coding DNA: TGTGCCACCAGTGATCCCCGACAGGGTTCGACTGAAGCTTTCTTT. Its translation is CATSDPRQGSTEAFF.

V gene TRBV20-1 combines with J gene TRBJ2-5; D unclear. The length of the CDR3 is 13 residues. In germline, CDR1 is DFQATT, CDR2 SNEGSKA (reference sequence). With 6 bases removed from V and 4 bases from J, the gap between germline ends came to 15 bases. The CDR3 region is CSAAGGSSETQYF. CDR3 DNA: TGCAGTGCGGCCGGCGGCAGTTCAGAGACCCAGTACTTC.

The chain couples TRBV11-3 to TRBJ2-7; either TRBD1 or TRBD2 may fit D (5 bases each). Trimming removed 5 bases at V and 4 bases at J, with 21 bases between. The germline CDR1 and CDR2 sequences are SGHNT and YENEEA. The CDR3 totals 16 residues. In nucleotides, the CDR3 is TGTGCCAGCAGCCGAGGGAATGGGGTCGGGGCTTACGAGCAGTACTTC. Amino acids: CASSRGNGVGAYEQYF.

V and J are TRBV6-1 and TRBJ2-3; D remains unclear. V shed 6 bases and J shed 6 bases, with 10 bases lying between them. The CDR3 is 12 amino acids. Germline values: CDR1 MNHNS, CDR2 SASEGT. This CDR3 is CASRTLTDTQYF. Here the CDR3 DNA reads TGTGCCAGCAGGACCTTGACGGATACGCAGTATTTT.

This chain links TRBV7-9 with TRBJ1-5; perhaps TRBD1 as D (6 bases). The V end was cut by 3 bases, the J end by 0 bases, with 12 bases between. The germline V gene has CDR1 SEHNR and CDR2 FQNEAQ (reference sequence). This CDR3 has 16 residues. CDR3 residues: CASSFGQGSSNQPQHF. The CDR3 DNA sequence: TGTGCCAGCAGCTTTGGGCAGGGGTCTAGCAATCAGCCCCAGCATTTT.

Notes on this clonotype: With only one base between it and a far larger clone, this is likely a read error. CDR3 sequence reads: CASSWGWGLSFTF. CDR3 nucleotide sequence: TGTGCCAGCAGTTGGGGATGGGGTTTGAGCTTCACCTTC. The chain uses TRBV12-3 or TRBV12-4 and TRBJ1-2; D gene ambiguous. V lost 4 bases, J lost 13 bases, and 19 bases lay in between. There are 13 residues in the CDR3.

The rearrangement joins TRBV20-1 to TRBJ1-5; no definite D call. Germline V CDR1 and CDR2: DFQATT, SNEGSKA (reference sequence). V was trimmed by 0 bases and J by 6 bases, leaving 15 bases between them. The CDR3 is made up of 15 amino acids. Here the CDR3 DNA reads TGCAGTGCTAGAGATGGGAGGGCTGGCGGTCAGCCCCAGCATTTT. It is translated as CSARDGRAGGQPQHF.

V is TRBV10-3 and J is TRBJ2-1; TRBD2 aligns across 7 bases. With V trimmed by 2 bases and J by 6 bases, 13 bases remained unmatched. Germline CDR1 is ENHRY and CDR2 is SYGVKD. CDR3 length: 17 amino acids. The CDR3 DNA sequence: TGTGCCATCAGTGAGCCGACTGTATCTAGCGGATCCAATGAGCAGTTCTTC. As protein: CAISEPTVSSGSNEQFF.

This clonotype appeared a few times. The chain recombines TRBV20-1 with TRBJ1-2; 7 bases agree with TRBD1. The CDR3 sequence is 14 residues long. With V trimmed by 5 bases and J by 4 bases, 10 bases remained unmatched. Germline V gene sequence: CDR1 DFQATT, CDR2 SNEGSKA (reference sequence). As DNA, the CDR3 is TGCAGTGCTGCACACAGGGGTTCGGGCTATGGCTACACCTTC. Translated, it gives CSAAHRGSGYGYTF.

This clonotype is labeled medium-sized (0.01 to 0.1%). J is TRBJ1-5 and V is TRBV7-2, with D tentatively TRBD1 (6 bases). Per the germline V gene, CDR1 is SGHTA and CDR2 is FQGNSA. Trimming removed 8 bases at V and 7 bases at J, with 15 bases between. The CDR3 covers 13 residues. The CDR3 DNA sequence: TGTGCCAGCGGCGTGAGGGGACAACAGCCCCAGCATTTT. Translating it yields CASGVRGQQPQHF.

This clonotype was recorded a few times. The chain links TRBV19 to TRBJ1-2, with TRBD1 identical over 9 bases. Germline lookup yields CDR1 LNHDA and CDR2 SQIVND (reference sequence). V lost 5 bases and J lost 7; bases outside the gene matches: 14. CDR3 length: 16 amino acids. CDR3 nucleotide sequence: TGTGCCAGTAGTTACCGCACCCTGGACAGGGGTGGTGGCTACACCTTC. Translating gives CASSYRTLDRGGGYTF. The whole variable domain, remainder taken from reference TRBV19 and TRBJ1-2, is DGGITQSPKYLFRKEGQNVTLSCEQNLNHDAMYWYRQDPGQGLRLIYYSQIVNDFQKGDIAEGYSVSREKKESFPLTVTSAQKNPTAFYLCASSYRTLDRGGGYTFGSGTRLTVV.

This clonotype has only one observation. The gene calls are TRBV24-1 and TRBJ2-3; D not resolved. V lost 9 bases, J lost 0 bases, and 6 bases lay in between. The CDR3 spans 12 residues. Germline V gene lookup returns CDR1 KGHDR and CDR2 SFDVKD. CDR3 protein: CATEDSTDTQYF. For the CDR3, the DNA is TGTGCCACCGAGGACAGCACAGATACGCAGTATTTT.

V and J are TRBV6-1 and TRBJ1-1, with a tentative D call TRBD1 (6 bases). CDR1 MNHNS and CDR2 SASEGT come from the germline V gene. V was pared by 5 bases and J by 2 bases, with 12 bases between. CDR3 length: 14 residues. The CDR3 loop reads CASSRTGSNTEAFF. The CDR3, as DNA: TGTGCCAGCAGTAGAACAGGGAGTAACACTGAAGCTTTCTTT.

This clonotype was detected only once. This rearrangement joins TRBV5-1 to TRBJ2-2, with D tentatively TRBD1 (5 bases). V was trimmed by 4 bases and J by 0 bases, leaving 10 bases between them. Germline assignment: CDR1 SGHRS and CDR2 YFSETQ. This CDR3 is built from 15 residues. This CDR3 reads CASSPTDPNTGELFF. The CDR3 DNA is TGCGCCAGCAGCCCGACAGATCCGAACACCGGGGAGCTGTTTTTT. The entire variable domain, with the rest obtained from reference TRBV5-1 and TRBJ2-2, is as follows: KAGVTQTPRYLIKTRGQQVTLSCSPISGHRSVSWYQQTPGQGLQFLFEYFSETQRNKGNFPGRFSGRQFSNSRSEMNVSTLELGDSALYLCASSPTDPNTGELFFGEGSRLTVL.

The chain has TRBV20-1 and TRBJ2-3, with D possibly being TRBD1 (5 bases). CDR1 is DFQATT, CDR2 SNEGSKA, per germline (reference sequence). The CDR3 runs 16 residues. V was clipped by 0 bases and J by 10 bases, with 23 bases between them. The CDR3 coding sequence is TGCAGTGCTAGAGATTCGGTGACAGCAAACCTCAAGGCGCAGTATTTT. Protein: CSARDSVTANLKAQYF.

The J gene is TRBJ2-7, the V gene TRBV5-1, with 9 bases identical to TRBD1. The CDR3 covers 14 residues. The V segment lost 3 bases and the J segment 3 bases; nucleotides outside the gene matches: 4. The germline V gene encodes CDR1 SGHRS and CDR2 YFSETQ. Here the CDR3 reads CASSSRDRDYEQYF. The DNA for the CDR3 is TGCGCCAGCAGCTCCCGGGACAGGGACTACGAGCAGTACTTC.